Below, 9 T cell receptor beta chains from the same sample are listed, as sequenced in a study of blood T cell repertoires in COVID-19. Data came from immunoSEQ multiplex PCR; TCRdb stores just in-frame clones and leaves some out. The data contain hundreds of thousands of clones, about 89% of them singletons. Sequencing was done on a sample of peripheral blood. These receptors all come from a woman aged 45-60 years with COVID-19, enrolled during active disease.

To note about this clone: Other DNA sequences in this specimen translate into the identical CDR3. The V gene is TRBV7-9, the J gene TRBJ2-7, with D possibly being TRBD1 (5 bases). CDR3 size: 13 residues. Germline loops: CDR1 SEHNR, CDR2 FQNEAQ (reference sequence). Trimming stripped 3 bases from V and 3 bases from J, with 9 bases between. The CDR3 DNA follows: TGTGCCAGCAGCTTCGGAACAGGCTACGAGCAGTACTTC. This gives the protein CASSFGTGYEQYF. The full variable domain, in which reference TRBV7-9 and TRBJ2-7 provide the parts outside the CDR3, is DTGVSQNPRHKITKRGQNVTFRCDPISEHNRLYWYRQTLGQGPEFLTYFQNEAQLEKSRLLSDRFSAERPKGSFSTLEIQRTEQGDSAMYLCASSFGTGYEQYFGPGTRLTVT.

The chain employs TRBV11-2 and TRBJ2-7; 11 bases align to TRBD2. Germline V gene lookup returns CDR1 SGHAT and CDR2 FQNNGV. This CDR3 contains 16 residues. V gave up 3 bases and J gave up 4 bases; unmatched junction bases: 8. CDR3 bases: TGTGCCAGCAGCTTCACCGGGACTAGCGGTCTTTACGAGCAGTACTTC. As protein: CASSFTGTSGLYEQYF.

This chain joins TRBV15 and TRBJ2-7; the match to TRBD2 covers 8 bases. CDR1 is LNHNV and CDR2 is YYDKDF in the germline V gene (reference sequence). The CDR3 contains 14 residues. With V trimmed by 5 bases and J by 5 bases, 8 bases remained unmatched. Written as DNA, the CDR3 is TGTGCCACCAGCGGTCGGGGGGGCACCCACGAGCAGTACTTC. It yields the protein CATSGRGGTHEQYF.

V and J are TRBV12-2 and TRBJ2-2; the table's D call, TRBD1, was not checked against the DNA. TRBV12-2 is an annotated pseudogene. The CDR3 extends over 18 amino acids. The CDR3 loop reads CASRLATPGGRWSGELFF. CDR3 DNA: TGTGCAAGTCGCTTAGCCACCCCAGGGGGTCGTTGGTCCGGGGAGCTGTTTTTT.

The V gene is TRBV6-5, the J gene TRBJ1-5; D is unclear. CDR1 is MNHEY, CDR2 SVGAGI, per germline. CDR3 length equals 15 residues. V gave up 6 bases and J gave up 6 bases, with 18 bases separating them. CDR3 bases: TGTGCCAGCAGGCCTCTGTCCGACGCGGTTCAGCCCCAGCATTTT. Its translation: CASRPLSDAVQPQHF.

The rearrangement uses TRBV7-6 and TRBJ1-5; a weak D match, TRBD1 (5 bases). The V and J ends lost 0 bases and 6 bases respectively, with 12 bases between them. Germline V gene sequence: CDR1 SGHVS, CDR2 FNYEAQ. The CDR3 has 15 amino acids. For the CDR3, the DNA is TGTGCCAGCAGCTTAGCCCTCCGGGGGGGTCAGCCCCAGCATTTT. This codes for CASSLALRGGQPQHF.

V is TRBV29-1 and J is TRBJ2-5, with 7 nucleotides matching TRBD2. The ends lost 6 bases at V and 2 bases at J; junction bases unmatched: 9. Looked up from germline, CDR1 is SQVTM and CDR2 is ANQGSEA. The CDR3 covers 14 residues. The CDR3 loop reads CSVRDGGFQETQYF. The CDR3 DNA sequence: TGCAGCGTCAGGGACGGGGGGTTTCAAGAGACCCAGTACTTC.

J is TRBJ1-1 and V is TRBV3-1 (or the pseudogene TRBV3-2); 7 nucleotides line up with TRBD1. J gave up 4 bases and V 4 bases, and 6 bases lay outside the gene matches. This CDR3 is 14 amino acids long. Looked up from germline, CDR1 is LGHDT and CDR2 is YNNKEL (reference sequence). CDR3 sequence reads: CASSPRQGPTEAFF. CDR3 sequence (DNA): TGTGCCAGCAGCCCTCGACAGGGACCCACTGAAGCTTTCTTT.

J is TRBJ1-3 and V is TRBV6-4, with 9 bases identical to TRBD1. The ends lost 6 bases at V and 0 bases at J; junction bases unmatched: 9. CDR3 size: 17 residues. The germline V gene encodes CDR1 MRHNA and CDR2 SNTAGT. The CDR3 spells CASRGRDRASSGNTIYF. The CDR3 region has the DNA TGTGCCAGCAGGGGACGGGACAGGGCGAGCTCTGGAAACACCATATATTTT.